Each of the 6 T cell receptor beta chains below was sequenced from the same sample in a study of memory CD8 T cells in hepatitis C reinfection. Time point defined: pre-reinfection, 55 to 20 weeks before reinfection detection. TCR sequencing was done directly ex vivo on sorted cells, without expansion in vitro. The data were produced by immunoSEQ multiplex PCR, yet TCRdb's version contains in-frame clones alone and is incomplete. The sample holds under 60,000 clones, around nine tenths seen once. The specimen was naive CD8+ T cells sorted from blood. The receptors were gathered from a man between 18 and 35 years old with hepatitis C virus infection.

The chain recombines TRBV30 with TRBJ1-2, with D perhaps TRBD1 (6 bases). The CDR3 covers 14 residues. V shed 5 bases and J shed 3 bases, with 16 bases lying between them. Looked up from germline, CDR1 is GTSNPN and CDR2 is SVGIG (reference sequence). The CDR3 nucleotides read TGTGCCTGGGACCAGGGGTTTCGCGACTATGGCTACACCTTC. This encodes CAWDQGFRDYGYTF.

The chain couples TRBV7-9 to TRBJ2-1; maybe TRBD1 (6 bases). Trimming left V 0 bases short and J 6 bases short, with 15 bases between. From germline, CDR1 is SEHNR and CDR2 FQNEAQ (reference sequence). The CDR3 has 16 amino acids. The CDR3 bases are TGTGCCAGCAGCTTAGCGAGGACAGACCAGGCCAATGAGCAGTTCTTC. This sequence encodes CASSLARTDQANEQFF.

This clone was recorded once. The chain links TRBV27 to TRBJ2-5; 8 bases are a match to TRBD1. The closer fit of TRBJ2-7 to the DNA end suggests the J call may be wrong. This CDR3 has 15 residues. Looked up from germline, CDR1 is MNHEY and CDR2 is SMNVEV (reference sequence). In DNA, the CDR3 is TGTGCCAGCTCTTATTCCGGGACAGGATCCTACGAGCAGTACTTC. It specifies CASSYSGTGSYEQYF.

The J gene is TRBJ2-2, the V gene TRBV7-9; TRBD2 agrees at 7 bases. This CDR3 has 14 residues. Losses at the gene ends were 2 bases for V and 6 bases for J; bases not matched to a gene: 3. In germline, CDR1 is SEHNR, CDR2 FQNEAQ (reference sequence). The CDR3 region is CASSLIAGAGELFF. The CDR3 region has the DNA TGTGCCAGCAGCTTAATAGCGGGTGCCGGGGAGCTGTTTTTT.

V usage is TRBV2 and J usage is TRBJ1-2, with D tentatively TRBD1 (6 bases). Trimming took 6 bases from V and 1 from J, leaving 12 bases between them. Germline lookup yields CDR1 SNHLY and CDR2 FYNNEI. The CDR3 consists of 14 residues. CDR3 residues: CASSSGQLNYGYTF. The CDR3, as DNA: TGTGCCAGCAGCTCAGGACAGCTTAACTATGGCTACACCTTC. The full variable domain, in which reference TRBV2 and TRBJ1-2 provide the parts outside the CDR3, is EPEVTQTPSHQVTQMGQEVILRCVPISNHLYFYWYRQILGQKVEFLVSFYNNEISEKSEIFDDQFSVERPDGSNFTLKIRSTKLEDSAMYFCASSSGQLNYGYTFGSGTRLTVV.

The V gene is TRBV6-5, the J gene TRBJ1-5, with 7 positions matching TRBD1. This CDR3 contains 12 residues. CDR1 and CDR2 from the germline V gene are MNHEY and SVGAGI. Trimming took 9 bases from V and 7 from J; bases not matched to a gene: 6. The CDR3 protein is CASRQGGQPQHF. The CDR3 bases are TGTGCCAGTCGACAGGGAGGACAGCCCCAGCATTTT.